This TCR beta chain was sequenced during a study of blood T cell repertoires in COVID-19. Study-level information: Samples of COVID-19 (acute and convalescent) were obtained from the United States, Italy and Spain. PBMCs, B-cell-depleted T cells, or T cells were the source of the cDNA or gDNA that made up the material.

CDR1 SGDLS and CDR2 YYNGEE come from the germline V gene. The CDR3 length is 14 residues. V dropped 1 base and J dropped 4; count of bases not matched to a gene: 3. The study drew participants aged about 18 to 89 years from fewer than 30 US areas. Donors of Cohort 3 who recovered were those that had two negative PCRs, clearance, or symptom resolution. The data were produced by immunoSEQ multiplex PCR, yet TCRdb's version contains in-frame clones alone and is incomplete. The sample shows 180,000 or so clones, approximately 89% of them seen only once. The sequencing sample was made of PBMCs or T cells enriched from blood (not recorded which). The rearrangement joins TRBV9 to TRBJ1-1, with TRBD1 identical over 8 bases. The clonotype comes from a woman under 30 who had recovered from COVID-19. The CDR3 nucleotides are TGTGCCAGCAGCGTATCAGGGGGCGGCACTGAAGCTTTCTTT. Its translation: CASSVSGGGTEAFF.